Below, 20 T cell receptor beta chains from the same sample are listed, as sequenced in a study of CD8 T cells in ankylosing spondylitis. Their antigens remain unidentified. TCRdb independently ran MiXCR on the 5' RACE reads; one entry per CDR3 protein. This table has about 750,000 distinct CDR3 sequences, roughly 19% appearing once. Study results and caveats: Several highly homologous variants made up a TCR beta motif, and this motif appeared characteristic of ankylosing spondylitis blood.

The sequenced material came from blood, either unsorted or a sorted T cell fraction (not recorded which). Receptor source: a male donor with ankylosing spondylitis.

This clonotype was observed a few times. The gene calls are TRBV4-1 and TRBJ2-1; D is undetermined. The CDR3 runs to 18 residues. V was clipped by 0 bases and J by 7 bases, with 22 bases between them. Germline V gives CDR1 MGHRA, CDR2 YSYEKL. The CDR3 is CASSQDYRASPIGNEQFF. The CDR3 DNA reads TGCGCCAGCAGCCAAGATTATCGGGCCTCCCCAATTGGGAATGAGCAGTTCTTC.

The chain joins TRBV5-1 to TRBJ1-1, with TRBD1 identical over 7 bases. Germline CDR1 reads SGHRS; CDR2 reads YFSETQ. The CDR3 has 15 amino acids. The junction had 9 bases not matched to a gene; V was cut back by 0 bases and J by 7 bases. The CDR3 nucleotides are TGCGCCAGCAGCTTGGTCCCCGGGACAGACCTTGAAGCTTTCTTT. It is translated as CASSLVPGTDLEAFF.

The rearrangement joins TRBV5-1 to TRBJ2-5; TRBD2 agrees at 14 bases. CDR1 and CDR2 from the germline V gene are SGHRS and YFSETQ. The V and J ends lost 3 bases and 4 bases, in that order; junction bases with no gene match: 8. The length of the CDR3 is 17 residues. CDR3 region: CASSSGLAGGKGETQYF. In DNA, the CDR3 is TGCGCCAGCAGCTCCGGACTAGCGGGAGGAAAGGGAGAGACCCAGTACTTC.

The chain carries TRBV5-1 and TRBJ1-2; possibly TRBD1 for D (5 bases). The CDR3 spans 14 residues. V lost 0 bases and J lost 4, with 10 bases in between. CDR1 is SGHRS and CDR2 is YFSETQ in the germline V gene. CDR3 loop: CASSLVDGGYGYTF. The CDR3 nucleotides are TGCGCCAGCAGCTTGGTGGACGGGGGCTATGGCTACACCTTC.

This clonotype appeared a few times. V gene TRBV4-3 combines with J gene TRBJ2-3, with 10 bases matching TRBD2. CDR1 is LGHNA and CDR2 is YSLEER in the germline V gene. This CDR3 is 16 amino acids long. The V and J ends lost 2 bases and 8 bases, in that order; junction bases with no gene match: 10. The CDR3 nucleotides are TGCGCCAGCAGCCAATGGCTAGCGGGAGCTGAGGGTACGCAGTATTTT. Amino acids: CASSQWLAGAEGTQYF.

This clonotype turned up a few times. In DNA form, the CDR3 reads TGCAGTGCTAGACCGGGACTTAGCTGGGGCAATGAGCAGTTCTTC. Protein sequence: CSARPGLSWGNEQFF. The rearrangement joins TRBV20-1 to TRBJ2-1, with D tentatively TRBD2 (6 bases). V gave up 2 bases and J gave up 6 bases, with 17 bases separating them. This CDR3 contains 15 residues. Per the germline V gene, CDR1 is DFQATT and CDR2 is SNEGSKA (reference sequence).

V and J are TRBV28 and TRBJ2-4; TRBD1 might be the D (6 bases). Trimming removed 7 bases at V and 4 bases at J, with 17 bases between. Germline V gene sequence: CDR1 MDHEN, CDR2 SYDVKM. The CDR3 is 15 amino acids. The CDR3 region is CASTITGTGKNIQYF. The CDR3 DNA is TGTGCCAGCACCATAACAGGGACGGGGAAAAACATTCAGTACTTC. Combining the CDR3 with reference TRBV28 and TRBJ2-4 gives the whole variable domain DVKVTQSSRYLVKRTGEKVFLECVQDMDHENMFWYRQDPGLGLRLIYFSYDVKMKEKGDIPEGYSVSREKKERFSLILESASTNQTSMYLCASTITGTGKNIQYFGAGTRLSVL.

The chain is built from TRBV6-1 and TRBJ2-3; a weak D match, TRBD1 (7 bases). This CDR3 contains 14 residues. Per the germline V gene, CDR1 is MNHNS and CDR2 is SASEGT. V shed 7 bases and J shed 0 bases, with 11 bases lying between them. CDR3: CASTRGTSTDTQYF. Written as DNA, the CDR3 is TGTGCCAGCACCAGGGGGACTAGCACAGATACGCAGTATTTT.

This clonotype was seen a few times. The V gene is TRBV7-9, the J gene TRBJ1-2; 8 bases are shared with TRBD1. Germline V gene data show CDR1 as SEHNR and CDR2 as FQNEAQ (reference sequence). This CDR3 comprises 15 residues. V lost 3 bases and J lost 2; bases outside the gene matches: 5. The CDR3 reads CASSLGQALNYGYTF. In DNA, the CDR3 is TGTGCCAGCAGCTTGGGACAGGCCTTGAACTATGGCTACACCTTC.

This chain uses TRBV7-9 with TRBJ1-1; D not certain. CDR3 size: 14 residues. Between the trimmed V and J ends, which lost 4 bases and 1 base, there was a span of 10 bases. Germline V CDR1 and CDR2: SEHNR, FQNEAQ (reference sequence). As DNA, the CDR3 is TGTGCCAGCAGCTCTCGTTATCGGAACACTGAAGCTTTCTTT. Amino acids: CASSSRYRNTEAFF.

V is TRBV4-1 and J is TRBJ1-3; D gene uncertain. With 0 bases removed from V and 0 bases from J, the gap between germline ends came to 12 bases. CDR3 length equals 17 residues. Germline V gene data show CDR1 as MGHRA and CDR2 as YSYEKL. CDR3 sequence: CASSQDPRPSSGNTIYF. The CDR3 DNA reads TGCGCCAGCAGCCAAGATCCAAGACCCAGCTCTGGAAACACCATATATTTT.

The chain carries TRBV4-3 and TRBJ2-2; D may correspond to TRBD1 or TRBD2 (7 bases each). Germline V gene sequence: CDR1 LGHNA, CDR2 YSLEER. V lost 1 base to trimming and J lost 2 bases, with 14 bases between them. This CDR3 is built from 17 residues. The chain's CDR3 is CASSQGARGGNTGELFF. The CDR3 region has the DNA TGCGCCAGCAGCCAAGGCGCCAGGGGGGGAAACACCGGGGAGCTGTTTTTT.

About this clonotype itself: At one of its ends the junction is not consistent with the germline gene, which may arise from a read error. The chain combines TRBV3-1 with TRBJ2-2; tentative D call: TRBD2 (6 bases). CDR3 length: 17 residues. Germline V gene lookup returns CDR1 LGHDT and CDR2 YNNKEL (reference sequence). The CDR3 DNA follows: TGTGCCAGCAGCCTACGTACCGGGACTCCGAACCCCGGGGAGCTGTTTTTT. This gives the protein CASSLRTGTPNPGELFF.

This clonotype came up a few times. J is TRBJ2-2 and V is TRBV20-1; D remains unclear. This CDR3 region has 14 residues. Trimming left V 3 bases short and J 3 bases short, with 11 bases between. Germline loops: CDR1 DFQATT, CDR2 SNEGSKA (reference sequence). As DNA, the CDR3 is TGCAGTGCTAGGAAGGATAGAGACACCGGGGAGCTGTTTTTT. This translates into CSARKDRDTGELFF.

This chain joins TRBV7-6 and TRBJ2-3; 8 bases match TRBD2. Germline loops: CDR1 SGHVS, CDR2 FNYEAQ. This CDR3 has 15 amino acids. V lost 3 bases, J lost 4 bases, and 6 bases stayed unmatched. The CDR3 spells CASSFSGEAADTQYF. The DNA for the CDR3 is TGTGCCAGCAGCTTTAGCGGGGAGGCGGCAGATACGCAGTATTTT.

This clonotype was seen a handful of times. The CDR3 here is CASSLDRTGGYGYTF. The CDR3 nucleotides are TGTGCCAGCAGCTTAGATCGGACAGGGGGGTATGGCTACACCTTC. The chain couples TRBV11-2 to TRBJ1-2, with 10 bases matching TRBD1. Germline V gene sequence: CDR1 SGHAT, CDR2 FQNNGV. This CDR3 spans 15 amino acids. V dropped 0 bases and J dropped 5; count of bases not matched to a gene: 3.

This clonotype was counted a few times. The CDR3 spells CASRAGGTTDTQYF. CDR3 in DNA: TGTGCCAGCAGAGCAGGGGGGACAACGGATACGCAGTATTTT. The chain recombines TRBV6-1 with TRBJ2-3; perhaps TRBD1 as D (7 bases). V was pared by 6 bases and J by 6 bases, with 16 bases between. Germline assignment: CDR1 MNHNS and CDR2 SASEGT. The CDR3 is 14 residues long.

The V call is TRBV4-1, the J call TRBJ2-3; possible D gene TRBD1, 5 bases. CDR3 length: 14 amino acids. Per germline, CDR1 MGHRA and CDR2 YSYEKL. V was clipped by 4 bases and J by 0 bases, with 8 bases between them. CDR3: CASSPGFSTDTQYF. The DNA for the CDR3 is TGCGCCAGCAGCCCAGGGTTCAGCACAGATACGCAGTATTTT.

The chain is built from TRBV29-1 and TRBJ2-7; 10 bases line up with TRBD1. V lost 6 bases and J lost 4; bases outside the gene matches: 6. Germline CDR1 and CDR2: SQVTM and ANQGSEA. The CDR3 has 13 amino acids. CDR3 in amino acids: CSVPGQGGYEQYF. CDR3 DNA sequence: TGCAGCGTACCTGGACAGGGGGGGTACGAGCAGTACTTC.

This clonotype has a single count. The V call is TRBV21-1, the J call TRBJ1-5; the table's D gene call, TRBD1, was not cross checked with the DNA. TRBV21-1 is described as a pseudogene. CDR3 length: 16 amino acids. CDR3 in amino acids: CASSKGYRGSGQPQHF. The CDR3 DNA follows: TGTGCCAGCAGCAAAGGATACAGGGGATCCGGACAGCCCCAGCATTTT.